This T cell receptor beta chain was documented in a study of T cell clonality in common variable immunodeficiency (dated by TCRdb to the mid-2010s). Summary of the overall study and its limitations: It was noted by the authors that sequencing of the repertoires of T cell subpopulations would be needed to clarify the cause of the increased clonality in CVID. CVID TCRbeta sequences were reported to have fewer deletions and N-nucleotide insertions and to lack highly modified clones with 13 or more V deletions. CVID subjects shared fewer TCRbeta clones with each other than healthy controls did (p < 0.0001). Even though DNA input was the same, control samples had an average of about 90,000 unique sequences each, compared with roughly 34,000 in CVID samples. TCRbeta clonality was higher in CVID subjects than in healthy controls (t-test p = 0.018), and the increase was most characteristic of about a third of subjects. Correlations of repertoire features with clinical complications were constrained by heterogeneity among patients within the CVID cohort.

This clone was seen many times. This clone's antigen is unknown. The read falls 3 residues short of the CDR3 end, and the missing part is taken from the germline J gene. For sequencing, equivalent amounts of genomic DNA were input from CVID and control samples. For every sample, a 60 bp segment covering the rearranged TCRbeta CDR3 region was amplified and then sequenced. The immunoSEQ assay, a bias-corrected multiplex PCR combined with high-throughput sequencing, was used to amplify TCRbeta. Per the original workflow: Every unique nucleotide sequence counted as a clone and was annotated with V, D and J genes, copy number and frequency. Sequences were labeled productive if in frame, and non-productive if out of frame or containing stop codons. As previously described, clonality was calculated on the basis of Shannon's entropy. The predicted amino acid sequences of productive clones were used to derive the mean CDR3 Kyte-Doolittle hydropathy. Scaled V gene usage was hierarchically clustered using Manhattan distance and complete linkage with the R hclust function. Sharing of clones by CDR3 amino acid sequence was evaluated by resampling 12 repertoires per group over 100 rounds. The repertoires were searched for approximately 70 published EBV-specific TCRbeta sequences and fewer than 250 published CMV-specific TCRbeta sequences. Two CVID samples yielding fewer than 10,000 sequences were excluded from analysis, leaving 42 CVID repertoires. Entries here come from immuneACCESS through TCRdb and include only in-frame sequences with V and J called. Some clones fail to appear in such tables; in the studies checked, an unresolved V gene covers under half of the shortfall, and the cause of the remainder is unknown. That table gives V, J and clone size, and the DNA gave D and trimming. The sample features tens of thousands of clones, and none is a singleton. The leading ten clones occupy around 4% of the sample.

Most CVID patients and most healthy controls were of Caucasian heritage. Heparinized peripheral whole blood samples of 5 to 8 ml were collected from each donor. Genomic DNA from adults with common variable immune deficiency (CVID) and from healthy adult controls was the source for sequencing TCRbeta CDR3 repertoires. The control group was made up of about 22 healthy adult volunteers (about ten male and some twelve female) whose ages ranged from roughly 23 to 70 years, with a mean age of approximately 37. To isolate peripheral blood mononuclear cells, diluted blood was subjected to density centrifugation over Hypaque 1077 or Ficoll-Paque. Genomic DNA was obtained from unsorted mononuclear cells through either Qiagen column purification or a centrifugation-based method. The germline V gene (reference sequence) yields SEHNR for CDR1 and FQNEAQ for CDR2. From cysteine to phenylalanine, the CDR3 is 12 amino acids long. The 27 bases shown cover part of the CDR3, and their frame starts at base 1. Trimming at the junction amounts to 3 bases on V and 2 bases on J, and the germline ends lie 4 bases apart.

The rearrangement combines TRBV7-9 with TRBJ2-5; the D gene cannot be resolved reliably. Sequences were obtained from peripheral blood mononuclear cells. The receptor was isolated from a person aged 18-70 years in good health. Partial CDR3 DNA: TGTGCCAGCAGCTTCTATCAAGAGACC. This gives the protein CASSFYQET. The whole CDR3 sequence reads CASSFYQETQYF.